The 3 T cell receptor beta chains listed next were all sequenced from one sample in a study of cytomegalovirus exposure and HLA in healthy donors. The PCR had 60 Vbeta and 13 Jbeta primers. Libraries were prepared by immunoSEQ multiplex PCR; TCRdb keeps only in-frame clonotypes and omits some of them. The table has fewer than 100,000 clones, approximately 7.6% seen once. Sample: PBMCs. These TCRs come from a man aged 50-60 years in good health and CMV-seronegative.

This chain uses TRBV19 with TRBJ2-3; TRBD1 matches 7 bases. Germline V CDR1 and CDR2: LNHDA, SQIVND (reference sequence). J was trimmed by 3 bases and V by 3 bases; bases with no gene match: 3. The CDR3 length is 14 residues. The CDR3 bases are TGTGCCAGTAGTATTTCACAGGGGACAGATACGCAGTATTTT. Its protein product is CASSISQGTDTQYF.

This CDR3 reads CASSVPTGTAFF. Written as DNA, the CDR3 is TGTGCCAGCAGTGTGCCAACAGGGACGGCTTTCTTT. This rearrangement joins TRBV6-1 to TRBJ1-1; tentative D call: TRBD1 (6 bases). V dropped 4 bases and J dropped 11 bases, with 14 bases sitting between them. The CDR3 is 12 amino acids. CDR1 and CDR2 from the germline V gene are MNHNS and SASEGT.

This clone has a handful of counts. This sequence joins TRBV2 and TRBJ2-2; 10 nucleotides agree with TRBD1. The CDR3 is 16 amino acids. Germline CDR1 reads SNHLY; CDR2 reads FYNNEI. V was pared by 6 bases and J by 6 bases, with 10 bases of the junction left unmatched. In DNA form, the CDR3 reads TGTGCCAGCAGCGGGGACAGGGGCTTGTGGGCCGGGGAGCTGTTTTTT. Translating gives CASSGDRGLWAGELFF.